This is a list of T cell receptor beta chains from one sample in a study of T cell responses to AZD1222 COVID-19 vaccine. The data were produced by immunoSEQ multiplex PCR, yet TCRdb's version contains in-frame clones alone and is incomplete. The data hold some 100,000 clones, with roughly nine tenths observed a single time. The input for sequencing was peripheral blood, taken on day 0 of AZD1222 vaccination. Receptors originate from an adult in good health. Both conserved end residues are part of each CDR3. The D gene is left open where the match is weak. Rows may omit the clone size; those that give it use once, few, many or a size class.

few	TRBD1	TRBV5-1	TRBJ1-4	TGCGCCAGCAGCTTGGGAGCGGGACAGGGGGATGAAAAACTGTTTTTT	CASSLGAGQGDEKLFF
once	TRBD1	TRBV2	TRBJ1-1	TGTGCCAGCAGAGAAAGACAGGGGGCTGGTATAGGGACTGAAGCTTTCTTT	CASRERQGAGIGTEAFF
-	TRBD1	TRBV16	TRBJ2-2	TGTGCCAGCAGCCAATCCTATGGGACAGCTACCGGGGAGCTGTTTTTT	CASSQSYGTATGELFF
-	TRBD1	TRBV27	TRBJ1-5	TGTGCCAGCAGTCCCGGGACAGGGGATTCTGGGGCCCAGCATTTT	CASSPGTGDSGAQHF
-	TRBD1	TRBV9	TRBJ1-2	TGTGCCAGCAGCTCCCGACAGGGCGCTGGCTACACCTTC	CASSSRQGAGYTF
-	-	TRBV27	TRBJ2-7	TGTGCCAGCAGTTTAACGATCAGCTCCTACGAGCAGTACTTC	CASSLTISSYEQYF
-	-	TRBV9	TRBJ2-5	TGTGCCAGCAGCGAATCCCAGGGGCGGGGGACCCAGTACTTC	CASSESQGRGTQYF
-	-	TRBV10-3	TRBJ1-3	TGTGCCACCGATTCAGGGGCTGGTGGAAACACCATATATTTT	CATDSGAGGNTIYF
-	-	TRBV3-1/TRBV3-2	TRBJ2-1	TGTGCCAGCAGCCCATCGCGCCGCTCCTACAATGAGCAGTTCTTC	CASSPSRRSYNEQFF
-	-	TRBV19	TRBJ1-5	TGTGCCAGTAGGATTTGGCAGGGGAGCAATCAGCCCCAGCATTTT	CASRIWQGSNQPQHF
-	-	TRBV10-1	TRBJ1-1	TGCGCCAGCAGTGACAGGCCCTGGGCTGAAGCTTTCTTT	CASSDRPWAEAFF
-	-	TRBV2	TRBJ2-2	TGTGCCAGCAGGCCGGACGGAAACACCGGGGAGCTGTTTTTT	CASRPDGNTGELFF
-	-	TRBV6-6	TRBJ1-2	TGTGCCAGCAGTTATGCCGTTACATCCGATGGCTACACCTTC	CASSYAVTSDGYTF
once	TRBD1	TRBV20-1	TRBJ1-4	TGCAGTGCTAGTCAAACAGGGGTAAATGAAAAACTGTTTTTT	CSASQTGVNEKLFF
once	-	TRBV11-2	TRBJ1-3	TGTGCCAGCAGCGACCCAACAGGCGCTCCAGGAAACACCATATATTTT	CASSDPTGAPGNTIYF
once	-	TRBV7-8	TRBJ1-1	TGTGCCAGCAGCTTATTGAATGGGACGAACACTGAAGCTTTCTTT	CASSLLNGTNTEAFF
-	-	TRBV6-6	TRBJ1-3	TGTGCCAGCAGTTGGGCTTCTGGAAACACCATATATTTT	CASSWASGNTIYF
once	-	TRBV5-5	TRBJ1-3	TGTGCCAGCAGCTTCTCCCGGATCTCTGGAAACACCATATATTTT	CASSFSRISGNTIYF
-	-	TRBV20-1	TRBJ2-3	TGCAGCCTAAAAGAGACAGATACGCAGTATTTT	CSLKETDTQYF
few	-	TRBV3-1/TRBV3-2	TRBJ2-7	TGTGCCAGTGGCAGGCCCTCCTACGAGCAGTACTTC	CASGRPSYEQYF
-	-	TRBV7-9	TRBJ1-5	TGTGCCAGCAGCTTAGGGAGTGGCGGTAGCAATCAGCCCCAGCATTTT	CASSLGSGGSNQPQHF
-	-	TRBV4-1	TRBJ1-6	TGCGCCAGCAGCTCCACTAGGGTCGATGGTTCACCCCTCCACTTT	CASSSTRVDGSPLHF
-	-	TRBV28	TRBJ1-2	TGTGCCAGCAGTTTCCCCTGGGAGGGGCCCCGTGAGGGGTTTGGCTACACCTTC	CASSFPWEGPREGFGYTF
-	TRBD1	TRBV11-3	TRBJ2-1	TGTGCCAGCGGCAGACAGGGATGGAATGAGCAGTTCTTC	CASGRQGWNEQFF
-	TRBD1	TRBV28	TRBJ1-2	TGTGCCAGCATCTCCGGGACAGGGTACGGCTACACCTTC	CASISGTGYGYTF
once	-	TRBV7-2	TRBJ1-1	TGTGCCAGCAGCTTAGTGGTGGACACTGAAGCTTTCTTT	CASSLVVDTEAFF
-	TRBD1	TRBV5-5	TRBJ2-7	TGTGCCAGCAGCAAGGACAGGGGAACAGTGCTCTACGAGCAGTACTTC	CASSKDRGTVLYEQYF
-	-	TRBV28	TRBJ1-6	TGTGCCAGCAGTCCATGGGCCCTACTAAGGGGATCACCCCTCCACTTT	CASSPWALLRGSPLHF
-	TRBD1	TRBV24-1	TRBJ1-4	TGTGCCACCAGTGAAAGACAGGGAAGGAGCGAAAAACTGTTTTTT	CATSERQGRSEKLFF
-	TRBD1	TRBV3-1/TRBV3-2	TRBJ2-7	TGTGCCAGCAGCCCCTTGACAGGGATCGAGCAGTACTTC	CASSPLTGIEQYF
-	TRBD1	TRBV19	TRBJ1-2	TGTGCCAGTAGTAGGCTGGGGACAGAAGATGGCTACACCTTC	CASSRLGTEDGYTF
few	TRBD1	TRBV28	TRBJ1-2	TGTGCCAGCAGTCTAGCAGGGGGCTATGGCTACACCTTC	CASSLAGGYGYTF
-	-	TRBV5-1	TRBJ2-3	TGCGCCAGCATTCAGGGACCAAGCACAGATACGCAGTATTTT	CASIQGPSTDTQYF
-	-	TRBV27	TRBJ1-4	TGTGCCAGCACAGGGTCTGGAACTAATGAAAAACTGTTTTTT	CASTGSGTNEKLFF
-	-	TRBV7-9	TRBJ1-2	TGTGCCAGCAGCTTAGAGGGGGGAATTAAGGTCAAGGACTATGGCTACACCTTC	CASSLEGGIKVKDYGYTF
-	-	TRBV9	TRBJ1-1	TGTGCCAGCAGCGTGCCGGGGAACACTGAAGCTTTCTTT	CASSVPGNTEAFF
-	-	TRBV27	TRBJ1-1	TGTGCCAGCAGTTTGGCAGGGATGAACACTGAAGCTTTCTTT	CASSLAGMNTEAFF
-	-	TRBV7-6	TRBJ2-1	TGTGCCAGCAGCTTATGGCAGGGCCACAATGAGCAGTTCTTC	CASSLWQGHNEQFF
-	-	TRBV9	TRBJ1-3	TGTGCCAGCAGCGTAGACGCGGGACACGGAAACACCATATATTTT	CASSVDAGHGNTIYF
-	TRBD1	TRBV2	TRBJ1-5	TGTGCCAGCAGGACCGGGACAGGGTTTCAGCCCCAGCATTTT	CASRTGTGFQPQHF